The 8 T cell receptor beta chains reported below all come from one sample, sequenced in a study of naive and memory T cell subsets. Two oligonucleotides, mixed equimolar, formed the beta constant-region primer covering TRBC1 and TRBC2. TCRdb redid the calling of the UMI-ligation and nested PCR reads with MiXCR, one entry per CDR3 protein. The repertoire holds around 23,000 distinct CDR3 sequences, with 8% to 13% as singletons. Source material: central memory CD8+ T cells from blood. The receptor source for this set is a human donor in good health.

This clonotype was observed a handful of times. V is TRBV10-3 and J is TRBJ1-2; perhaps TRBD1 as D (6 bases). Deletions cut 8 bases from V and 8 bases from J, with 21 bases between. Germline loops: CDR1 ENHRY, CDR2 SYGVKD. The CDR3 consists of 14 residues. The CDR3 loop reads CAILRDTSFYGYTF. In nucleotides, the CDR3 is TGTGCCATCTTGAGGGACACAAGCTTTTACGGCTACACCTTC.

The gene calls are TRBV9 and TRBJ2-2, with 7 bases fitting TRBD2. CDR1 and CDR2 (germline): SGDLS, YYNGEE. CDR3 length: 15 amino acids. Losses at the gene ends were 0 bases for V and 4 bases for J; bases not matched to a gene: 3. Here the CDR3 reads CASSVEGGSTGELFF. For the CDR3, the DNA is TGTGCCAGCAGCGTAGAGGGCGGGAGCACCGGGGAGCTGTTTTTT.

CDR3 nucleotides: TGTGCCAGCAGCTTGGCCCCGGGAGTGAACACTGAAGCTTTCTTT. Protein: CASSLAPGVNTEAFF. V and J are TRBV5-4 and TRBJ1-1; no clear D. V was shortened by 0 bases and J by 0 bases, with 9 bases between the two germline ends. Looked up from germline, CDR1 is SGHNT and CDR2 is YYREEE (reference sequence). The CDR3 runs to 15 residues.

This clonotype was recorded many times. This rearrangement joins TRBV27 to TRBJ2-7; 12 bases are a match to TRBD2. V gave up 6 bases and J gave up 5 bases; unmatched junction bases: 5. CDR1 is MNHEY, CDR2 SMNVEV, per germline (reference sequence). This CDR3 is 14 amino acids long. The CDR3 reads CASRPTSGRHEQYF. The DNA for the CDR3 is TGTGCCAGCAGACCAACTAGCGGGAGGCACGAGCAGTACTTC.

This clonotype has at least ten counts. The chain combines TRBV29-1 with TRBJ2-1, with 8 bases identical to TRBD2. This CDR3 is 15 amino acids long. J was trimmed by 3 bases and V by 3 bases; bases with no gene match: 7. The V gene's germline CDR1 is SQVTM and CDR2 ANQGSEA. For the CDR3, the DNA is TGCAGCGTTGAGGATGGGCGGGAGGACTACAATGAGCAGTTCTTC. Amino acids: CSVEDGREDYNEQFF.

Judged by abundance, this clonotype is medium-sized. V gene TRBV4-3 combines with J gene TRBJ2-3; tentative D call: TRBD2 (5 bases). Trimming pared 5 bases from V and 0 bases from J, leaving 6 bases between. Germline lookup yields CDR1 LGHNA and CDR2 YSLEER. The length of the CDR3 is 13 residues. CDR3 nucleotide sequence: TGCGCCAGCAGCTGGACTAGCACAGATACGCAGTATTTT. Its protein is CASSWTSTDTQYF.

This chain links TRBV5-4 with TRBJ2-7, with 8 positions matching TRBD1. V lost 4 bases and J lost 5; bases outside the gene matches: 8. CDR3 length: 14 residues. Germline lookup yields CDR1 SGHNT and CDR2 YYREEE (reference sequence). The CDR3 DNA sequence: TGTGCCAGCAGCCCATGGACAGGGTTGGACGAGCAGTACTTC. It yields the protein CASSPWTGLDEQYF. The entire variable domain, with the rest obtained from reference TRBV5-4 and TRBJ2-7, is as follows: ETGVTQSPTHLIKTRGQQVTLRCSSQSGHNTVSWYQQALGQGPQFIFQYYREEENGRGNFPPRFSGLQFPNYSSELNVNALELDDSALYLCASSPWTGLDEQYFGPGTRLTVT.

Sample share makes this clonotype medium-sized. V and J are TRBV29-1 and TRBJ2-1; D is unclear. CDR1 and CDR2 (germline): SQVTM, ANQGSEA. The CDR3 has 11 residues. The V and J ends lost 0 bases and 10 bases respectively, with 7 bases between them. DNA for the CDR3: TGCAGCGTTGAAGACAGTCTCGAGCAGTTCTTC. Residues: CSVEDSLEQFF.